Listed here are 14 T cell receptor beta chains from one sample, sequenced in a study of T cell responses to AZD1222 COVID-19 vaccine. Sequenced by immunoSEQ multiplex PCR; TCRdb stores in-frame clones only, minus some. The table records tens of thousands of clones, roughly 90% of them present only once. The source was peripheral blood, collected 28 days after the second AZD1222 dose. The receptors were sampled from an adult who received the AZD1222 COVID-19 vaccine.

The rearrangement joins TRBV7-6 to TRBJ2-2, with 7 bases matching TRBD2. Germline values: CDR1 SGHVS, CDR2 FNYEAQ. The CDR3 is 15 amino acids. Losses at the gene ends were 5 bases for V and 3 bases for J; bases not matched to a gene: 6. The chain's CDR3 is CASSPQRGDTGELFF. CDR3 bases: TGTGCCAGCAGCCCCCAGCGGGGAGACACCGGGGAGCTGTTTTTT.

This clone was found once. The chain is built from TRBV4-3 and TRBJ2-4; D may be TRBD1 or TRBD2 (5 bases each). Germline CDR1 and CDR2: LGHNA and YSLEER. The CDR3 runs to 14 residues. With 4 bases removed from V and 7 bases from J, the gap between germline ends came to 14 bases. In nucleotides, the CDR3 is TGCGCCAGCAGCCCGGGGACGGCAAACAACATTCAGTACTTC. It codes for CASSPGTANNIQYF.

V and J are TRBV29-1 and TRBJ1-2; weak D call: TRBD1 (6 bases). V dropped 1 base and J dropped 4 bases, with 19 bases sitting between them. The CDR3 is made up of 16 amino acids. CDR1 and CDR2 from the germline V gene are SQVTM and ANQGSEA. CDR3 in DNA: TGCAGCGTTGAAGGCCAACAACCGGGACACACCTATGGCTACACCTTC. This encodes CSVEGQQPGHTYGYTF. Looking up the rest from reference TRBV29-1 and TRBJ1-2 gives the full variable domain: SAVISQKPSRDICQRGTSLTIQCQVDSQVTMMFWYRQQPGQSLTLIATANQGSEATYESGFVIDKFPISRPNLTFSTLTVSNMSPEDSSIYLCSVEGQQPGHTYGYTFGSGTRLTVV.

The rearrangement uses TRBV29-1 and TRBJ2-2; possible D gene TRBD1, 5 bases. The CDR3 runs to 12 residues. V dropped 7 bases and J dropped 6 bases, with 12 bases sitting between them. Germline V lookup: CDR1 SQVTM, CDR2 ANQGSEA. The CDR3 sequence: CSAQSQAGELFF. DNA for the CDR3: TGCAGCGCCCAATCACAGGCCGGGGAGCTGTTTTTT.

The CDR3 DNA sequence: TGTGCCAGCAGTGAAGGTAGCGGGAGCACAGATACGCAGTATTTT. Protein: CASSEGSGSTDTQYF. This chain joins TRBV6-4 and TRBJ2-3; 7 bases line up with TRBD2. V gave up 3 bases and J gave up 0 bases; unmatched junction bases: 3. Germline lookup yields CDR1 MRHNA and CDR2 SNTAGT. CDR3 size: 15 residues.

The chain recombines TRBV5-1 with TRBJ2-7; TRBD1 aligns across 8 bases. Germline V lookup: CDR1 SGHRS, CDR2 YFSETQ. J was trimmed by 0 bases and V by 0 bases; bases with no gene match: 14. This CDR3 is built from 19 residues. CDR3: CASSLGYRDRHPNSYEQYF. The CDR3 DNA is TGCGCCAGCAGCTTGGGGTATCGGGACAGGCACCCGAACTCCTACGAGCAGTACTTC.

The V and J genes are TRBV10-1 and TRBJ1-1; D gene ambiguous. CDR3 length: 13 residues. Germline V gene sequence: CDR1 WNHNN, CDR2 SYGVQD (reference sequence). V gave up 3 bases and J gave up 1 base, with 6 bases separating them. CDR3 loop: CASSETPNTEAFF. In nucleotides, the CDR3 is TGCGCCAGCAGTGAAACTCCGAACACTGAAGCTTTCTTT.

The chain has TRBV14 and TRBJ2-7; TRBD2 aligns across 7 bases. V shed 2 bases and J 0 bases; nucleotides not matched to a gene: 1. This CDR3 has 14 amino acids. In germline, CDR1 is SGHDN, CDR2 FVKESK. CDR3 protein: CASSQSSGSYEQYF. CDR3 nucleotide sequence: TGTGCCAGCAGCCAATCTAGCGGCTCCTACGAGCAGTACTTC.

V gene TRBV28 combines with J gene TRBJ1-5, with TRBD1 as a possible D gene (5 bases). V lost 3 bases and J lost 3, with 12 bases in between. CDR3 length equals 15 residues. Germline-derived CDR1 and CDR2 are MDHEN and SYDVKM. The CDR3 loop reads CASSFWGVLNQPQHF. The CDR3 DNA sequence: TGTGCCAGCAGTTTTTGGGGGGTCCTCAATCAGCCCCAGCATTTT.

This rearrangement joins TRBV23-1 to TRBJ2-1, with TRBD1 matching over 9 bases. TRBV23-1 is an open reading frame, and its role is uncertain. Germline trimming cut 4 bases from V and 3 bases from J; bases unmatched to any gene: 7. The CDR3 runs to 16 residues. This chain's CDR3 is CASSRRTGDIYNEQFF. The CDR3 region has the DNA TGCGCCAGCAGTCGCCGGACAGGGGATATCTACAATGAGCAGTTCTTC.

This chain joins TRBV27 and TRBJ2-1; 8 bases match TRBD1. Germline trimming cut 3 bases from V and 6 bases from J; bases unmatched to any gene: 4. The CDR3 contains 14 residues. Germline CDR1 is MNHEY and CDR2 is SMNVEV (reference sequence). The CDR3 DNA reads as TGTGCCAGCAGTTTCCTGGACAGGGTCAATGAGCAGTTCTTC. Amino acids: CASSFLDRVNEQFF.

The CDR3: CASSPGDEQYF. The CDR3 region has the DNA TGTGCCAGCAGCCCAGGAGACGAGCAGTACTTC. The rearrangement links TRBV9 to TRBJ2-7; D ambiguous. CDR3 length equals 11 residues. The germline V and J ends were trimmed by 4 bases and 5 bases, with 7 bases remaining between them. Germline V CDR1 and CDR2: SGDLS, YYNGEE. Full variable domain (rest looked up from reference TRBV9 and TRBJ2-7): DSGVTQTPKHLITATGQRVTLRCSPRSGDLSVYWYQQSLDQGLQFLIQYYNGEERAKGNILERFSAQQFPDLHSELNLSSLELGDSALYFCASSPGDEQYFGPGTRLTVT.

The chain carries TRBV18 and TRBJ1-2; TRBD1 matches at 8 bases. J gave up 4 bases and V 1 base, and 2 bases lay outside the gene matches. CDR3 size: 14 residues. CDR1 is KGHSH, CDR2 LQKENI, per germline. This CDR3 reads CASSPRDRGYGYTF. CDR3 DNA sequence: TGTGCCAGCTCACCACGAGACAGGGGCTATGGCTACACCTTC.

The chain couples TRBV5-5 to TRBJ1-1; maybe TRBD1 (5 bases). The germline V gene has CDR1 SGHKS and CDR2 YYEKEE (reference sequence). The CDR3 runs to 15 residues. Trimming shortened V by 4 bases and J by 0 bases, and 13 bases separated the two germline ends. CDR3 coding DNA: TGTGCCAGCAGCGTGGAGGGACGTCTGAACACTGAAGCTTTCTTT. It codes for CASSVEGRLNTEAFF.